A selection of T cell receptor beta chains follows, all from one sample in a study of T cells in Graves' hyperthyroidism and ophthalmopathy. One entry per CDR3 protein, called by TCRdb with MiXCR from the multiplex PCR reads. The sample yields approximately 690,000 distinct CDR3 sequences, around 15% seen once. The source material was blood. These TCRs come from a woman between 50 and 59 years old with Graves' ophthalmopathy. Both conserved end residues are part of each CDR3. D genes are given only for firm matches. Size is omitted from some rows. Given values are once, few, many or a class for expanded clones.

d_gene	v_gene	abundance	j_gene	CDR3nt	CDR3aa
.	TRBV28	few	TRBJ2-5	TGTGCCAGCAGTTCACAAACTAGGAGATTTGAGACCCAGTACTTC	CASSSQTRRFETQYF
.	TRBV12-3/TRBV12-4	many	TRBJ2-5	TGTGCCATCTCCAGGGTGAGGGGAGAGACCCAGTACTTC	CAISRVRGETQYF
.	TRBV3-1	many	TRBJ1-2	TGTGCCAGCAGCCGTATCACCGACTTCTATGGCTACACCTTC	CASSRITDFYGYTF
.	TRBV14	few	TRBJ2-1	TGTGCCAGCAGCCAAGCCTTTGTTTCCTACAATGAGCAGTTCTTC	CASSQAFVSYNEQFF
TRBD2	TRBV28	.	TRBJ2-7	TGTGCCAGCAGTTCGTCCGGGACTAGCGTTCCCTTGAGCTCCTACGAGCAGTACTTC	CASSSSGTSVPLSSYEQYF
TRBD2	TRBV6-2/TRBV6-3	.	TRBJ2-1	TGTGCCAGCAGTCCTAGCGGTTCAGGCTCCTACAATGAGCAGTTCTTC	CASSPSGSGSYNEQFF
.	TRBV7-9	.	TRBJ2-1	TGTGCCAGCAGCTTAGGGCACCCTCTTGGCGATGAGCAGTTCTTC	CASSLGHPLGDEQFF
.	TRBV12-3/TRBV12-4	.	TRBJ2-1	TGTGCCAGCAGCCACTCTACGAGCTCCTACAATGAGCAGTTCTTC	CASSHSTSSYNEQFF
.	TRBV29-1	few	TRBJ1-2	TGCAGCGTTGACGGGGAGGGATATGGCTACACCTTC	CSVDGEGYGYTF
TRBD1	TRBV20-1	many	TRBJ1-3	TGCAGTGCTAGATCGGTGTACAGGGGGTCTGGAAACACCATATATTTT	CSARSVYRGSGNTIYF